This TCR beta chain appears in the sequencing data of a study of T cell repertoires in cytomegalovirus infection. Across the study: Selected CMV epitopes included recently identified HLA-C-restricted ones as well as well-studied HLA-B-restricted ones. Public TCR beta signatures provided an indication of both CMV infection and a matching HLA type.

MiXCR was run by TCRdb on the reads, yielding one entry per CDR3 protein. In the table there are roughly 920,000 distinct CDR3 sequences, 31% of which are singletons. Notes on the study in general: CMV-specific HLA-C-restricted TCR beta clonotypes dominated the ex vivo response. Using cumulative public TCR beta family frequency, the authors identified those who carried CMV together with the relevant HLA.

With regard to this clonotype: What it binds is unknown.

The sample was cultured CD8+ T cells from PBMCs, taken from culture after CMV antigen stimulation. This receptor was obtained from a human donor in good health (CMV status not recorded). Some clones in this sample may be carry-over from other donors' samples.

The CDR3 spells CASSLTSGSGYEQYF. As DNA, the CDR3 is TGTGCCAGCAGCTTAACTAGCGGGAGTGGTTACGAGCAGTACTTC. The chain joins TRBV13 to TRBJ2-7, with 11 bases matching TRBD2. Trimming removed 2 bases from V and 4 bases from J; junction bases left unmatched: 4. The CDR3 loop spans 15 amino acids. Per the germline V gene, CDR1 is PRHDT and CDR2 is FYEKMQ (reference sequence).